Below are 22 T cell receptor beta chains sequenced from a single sample in a study of cytomegalovirus exposure and HLA in healthy donors. PCR primers comprised 60 Vbeta and 13 Jbeta primers. Sequencing was performed with immunoSEQ multiplex PCR; in TCRdb, only in-frame clones are kept and a portion is missing. The sample yields 200,000 to 250,000 clones, 82% seen once. Sequencing was carried out using PBMCs. The receptor set was obtained from a woman between 35 and 50 years old in good health and CMV-seropositive.

The chain combines TRBV7-9 with TRBJ2-7; perhaps TRBD2 as D (7 bases). Germline V gives CDR1 SEHNR, CDR2 FQNEAQ (reference sequence). The CDR3 extends over 15 amino acids. The V end was cut by 1 base, the J end by 2 bases, with 12 bases between. CDR3 protein: CASSLGGGGPYEQYF. The DNA for the CDR3 is TGTGCCAGCAGCTTAGGTGGGGGGGGCCCCTACGAGCAGTACTTC.

Remarks on this clone: An end of the junction does not agree with germline; a read error may underlie this. This rearrangement joins TRBV7-7 to TRBJ2-2, with D uncertain. Germline V CDR1 and CDR2: SSHAT, FNYEAQ (reference sequence). The CDR3 runs 14 residues. As DNA, the CDR3 is TGTGCTAGCAGCTCCAACGTACGGGCCGGGGAGCTGTTTTTT. Translation: CASSSNVRAGELFF. The variable domain in full, completed from reference TRBV7-7 and TRBJ2-2, reads GAGVSQSPRYKVTKRGQDVTLRCDPISSHATLYWYQQALGQGPEFLTYFNYEAQPDKSGLPSDRFSAERPEGSISTLTIQRTEQRDSAMYRCASSSNVRAGELFFGEGSRLTVL.

The chain couples TRBV7-8 to TRBJ1-4; D is undetermined. Deletions cut 2 bases from V and 3 bases from J, with 10 bases between. This CDR3 has 15 residues. Germline V CDR1 and CDR2: SGHVS, FQNEAQ. The CDR3 DNA reads TGTGCCAGCAGCTTAAGAGCCCGAGCTAATGAAAAACTGTTTTTT. This codes for CASSLRARANEKLFF.

The gene calls are TRBV5-3 and TRBJ2-7; D possibly corresponds to TRBD2 (5 bases). TRBV5-3 is placed among ORFs of uncertain function. V was clipped by 4 bases and J by 3 bases, with 17 bases between them. The CDR3 runs to 15 residues. CDR3 amino acids: CARSLRTPWGYEQYF. The CDR3 DNA follows: TGTGCCAGAAGCCTCCGGACTCCCTGGGGCTACGAGCAGTACTTC.

The genes are TRBV5-1 and TRBJ1-4; tentatively, D is TRBD1 (5 bases). The CDR3 extends over 14 amino acids. Germline values: CDR1 SGHRS, CDR2 YFSETQ. V lost 2 bases and J lost 4, with 9 bases in between. In nucleotides, the CDR3 is TGCGCCAGCAGCTTACGGGGGTTTAATGAAAAACTGTTTTTT. This encodes CASSLRGFNEKLFF.

The rearrangement joins TRBV5-6 to TRBJ1-2; D possibly corresponds to TRBD1 (6 bases). This CDR3 region has 12 residues. Germline values: CDR1 SGHDT, CDR2 YYEEEE. Trimming pared 6 bases from V and 7 bases from J, leaving 13 bases between. The chain's CDR3 is CASNGGQGGYTF. The CDR3 coding sequence is TGTGCCAGCAACGGGGGGCAGGGTGGCTACACCTTC.

This chain connects TRBV4-3 to TRBJ2-6; 12 bases align to TRBD1. Germline V gene sequence: CDR1 LGHNA, CDR2 YSLEER. The CDR3 contains 20 residues. The trim removed 0 bases at V and 2 bases at J, leaving 8 bases unmatched. CDR3 DNA: TGCGCCAGCAGCCAAGATCTTGGGGACAGGGGGCGCCCTGGGGCCAACGTCCTGACTTTC. Its protein product is CASSQDLGDRGRPGANVLTF.

The chain couples TRBV7-8 to TRBJ1-1, with D possibly matching TRBD1 (6 bases). Trimming stripped 0 bases from V and 1 base from J, with 9 bases between. CDR3 length: 15 amino acids. Germline CDR1 and CDR2: SGHVS and FQNEAQ. CDR3 in amino acids: CASSLAIQGNTEAFF. The CDR3 DNA reads as TGTGCCAGCAGCTTAGCTATACAGGGGAACACTGAAGCTTTCTTT.

The genes are TRBV30 and TRBJ1-5; possibly TRBD1 for D (6 bases). The CDR3 is made up of 14 amino acids. The germline V gene has CDR1 GTSNPN and CDR2 SVGIG (reference sequence). The germline V and J ends were trimmed by 2 bases and 4 bases, with 12 bases remaining between them. The chain's CDR3 is CAWSFGDINQPQHF. The CDR3 bases are TGTGCCTGGAGTTTCGGGGACATTAATCAGCCCCAGCATTTT.

This chain links TRBV5-1 with TRBJ2-7; 7 bases map to TRBD1. The CDR3 is 14 residues long. Looked up from germline, CDR1 is SGHRS and CDR2 is YFSETQ. With 4 bases clipped from V and 5 bases from J, the junction kept 9 bases outside the gene matches. The CDR3 coding sequence is TGCGCCAGCAGCGGTACACAGGGGAGCCACGAGCAGTACTTC. Amino acids: CASSGTQGSHEQYF.

The chain carries TRBV5-1 and TRBJ2-2; D possibly corresponds to TRBD2 (5 bases). Germline loops: CDR1 SGHRS, CDR2 YFSETQ. The CDR3 totals 14 residues. V lost 4 bases to trimming and J lost 5 bases, with 12 bases between them. CDR3 sequence reads: CASSAIGGTGELFF. CDR3 in DNA: TGCGCCAGCAGCGCAATAGGCGGGACCGGGGAGCTGTTTTTT.

In nucleotides, the CDR3 is TGTGCCAGCAGCGTCGCGGGGGGGGCCGGGGAGCTGTTTTTT. It specifies CASSVAGGAGELFF. The chain recombines TRBV9 with TRBJ2-2; TRBD2 matches 9 bases. The CDR3 totals 14 residues. V was pared by 2 bases and J by 6 bases, with 2 bases of the junction left unmatched. Per the germline V gene, CDR1 is SGDLS and CDR2 is YYNGEE. The whole variable domain, filled in from reference TRBV9 and TRBJ2-2, reads DSGVTQTPKHLITATGQRVTLRCSPRSGDLSVYWYQQSLDQGLQFLIQYYNGEERAKGNILERFSAQQFPDLHSELNLSSLELGDSALYFCASSVAGGAGELFFGEGSRLTVL.

The chain has TRBV30 and TRBJ1-1; TRBD1 matches at 8 bases. The germline V gene encodes CDR1 GTSNPN and CDR2 SVGIG (reference sequence). Germline trimming cut 4 bases from V and 5 bases from J; bases unmatched to any gene: 18. The CDR3 spans 17 residues. The CDR3 DNA sequence: TGTGCCTGGATTTCGGACAGGGATGGTCTCTGGGGGACTGAAGCTTTCTTT. This translates into CAWISDRDGLWGTEAFF.

V and J are TRBV7-2 and TRBJ1-1; 9 nucleotides match TRBD1. After removal of 5 bases from V and 0 bases from J, the junction contained 7 bases not matched to a gene. From germline, CDR1 is SGHTA and CDR2 FQGNSA. The CDR3 length is 16 residues. The CDR3 nucleotides read TGTGCCAGCAGCCGTAACAGGGGGCAGTTGAACACTGAAGCTTTCTTT. Translating gives CASSRNRGQLNTEAFF.

The V gene is TRBV11-2, the J gene TRBJ2-7, with 7 bases fitting TRBD1. The CDR3 length is 13 residues. V dropped 7 bases and J dropped 7; count of bases not matched to a gene: 10. CDR1 SGHAT and CDR2 FQNNGV come from the germline V gene. CDR3 sequence: CASTDRAVGEQYF. The CDR3 region has the DNA TGTGCCAGCACAGACAGGGCTGTCGGGGAGCAGTACTTC.

The rearrangement uses TRBV6-1 and TRBJ2-7; the match to TRBD1 covers 8 bases. The V gene's germline CDR1 is MNHNS and CDR2 SASEGT. J gave up 2 bases and V 5 bases, and 8 bases lay outside the gene matches. The CDR3 totals 15 residues. The CDR3, as DNA: TGTGCCAGCAGTCGGGACAGGCGACAACCCTACGAGCAGTACTTC. Residues: CASSRDRRQPYEQYF.

This CDR3 is CASSRPDRGYGYTF. CDR3 coding DNA: TGTGCCAGCAGCAGACCGGACAGGGGGTATGGCTACACCTTC. The genes are TRBV7-9 and TRBJ1-2; 10 bases fit TRBD1. The CDR3 has 14 residues. Germline lookup yields CDR1 SEHNR and CDR2 FQNEAQ (reference sequence). J was trimmed by 5 bases and V by 5 bases; bases with no gene match: 5.

This clone has more than one count but fewer than ten. The genes are TRBV6-1 and TRBJ2-7; 7 positions agree with TRBD2. The V and J ends lost 1 base and 5 bases, in that order; junction bases with no gene match: 8. The CDR3 length is 15 residues. Germline CDR1 MNHNS, CDR2 SASEGT. CDR3 region: CASSEGGLGWDEQYF. CDR3 DNA: TGTGCCAGCAGTGAAGGAGGACTAGGATGGGACGAGCAGTACTTC.

This sequence joins TRBV19 and TRBJ2-3, with 10 bases aligning to TRBD2. The CDR3 has 14 residues. V lost 9 bases, J lost 4 bases, and 7 bases stayed unmatched. Germline CDR1 and CDR2: LNHDA and SQIVND (reference sequence). The DNA of the CDR3 is TGTGCCAGCAGGTCGCTAGCGGGAGCAGATACGCAGTATTTT. Its translation is CASRSLAGADTQYF.

This rearrangement joins TRBV7-2 to TRBJ2-1; 13 nucleotides line up with TRBD2. Germline V gene lookup returns CDR1 SGHTA and CDR2 FQGNSA. The junction had 3 bases not matched to a gene; V was cut back by 5 bases and J by 8 bases. The CDR3 consists of 14 residues. The CDR3, as DNA: TGTGCCAGCAGCAGGACTAGCGGGAGTTATGAGCAGTTCTTC. Its protein is CASSRTSGSYEQFF.

V and J are TRBV6-5 and TRBJ2-7; D remains unclear. Per germline, CDR1 MNHEY and CDR2 SVGAGI. V lost 2 bases to trimming and J lost 12 bases, with 20 bases between them. The length of the CDR3 is 14 residues. CDR3 nucleotides: TGTGCCAGCAGTTACCCCGTCCCACCCCTTGAACTGTACTTC. This sequence encodes CASSYPVPPLELYF.

CDR3 residues: CASSTQGSSYEQYF. The CDR3 DNA sequence: TGTGCCAGTAGTACACAGGGGTCGTCCTACGAGCAGTACTTC. V usage is TRBV19 and J usage is TRBJ2-7; 7 nucleotides align to TRBD1. CDR1 and CDR2 from the germline V gene are LNHDA and SQIVND (reference sequence). This CDR3 contains 14 residues. Unmatched junction bases numbered 4, after V lost 4 bases and J lost 1 base.